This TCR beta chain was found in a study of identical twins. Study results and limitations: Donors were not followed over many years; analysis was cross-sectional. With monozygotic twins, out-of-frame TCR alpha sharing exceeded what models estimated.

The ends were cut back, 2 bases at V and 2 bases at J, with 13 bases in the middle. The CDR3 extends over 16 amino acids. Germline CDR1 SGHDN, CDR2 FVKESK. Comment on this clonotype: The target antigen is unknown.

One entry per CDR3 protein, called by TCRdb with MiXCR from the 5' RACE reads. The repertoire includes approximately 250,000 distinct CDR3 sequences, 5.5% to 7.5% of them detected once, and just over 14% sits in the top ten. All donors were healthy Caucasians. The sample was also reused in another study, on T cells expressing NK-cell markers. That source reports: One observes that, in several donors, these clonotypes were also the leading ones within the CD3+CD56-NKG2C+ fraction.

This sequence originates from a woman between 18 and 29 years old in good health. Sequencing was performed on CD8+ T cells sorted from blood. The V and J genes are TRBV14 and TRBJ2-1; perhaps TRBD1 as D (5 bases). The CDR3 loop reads CASSQLRQTTYNEQFF. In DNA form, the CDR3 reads TGTGCCAGCAGCCAACTACGACAGACGACCTACAATGAGCAGTTCTTC.